The sequence of this TCR beta chain was determined in a study of T-cell reconstitution after alpha-beta-depleted transplantation in children. Unique molecular identifiers were used in preparing the TCRbeta library. TCRdb called the PCR reads again in MiXCR, with one record for every CDR3 protein. Of 190,000 or so distinct CDR3 sequences detected, less than 8% appear once; the ten largest clones hold 3% to 3.5%. V trimming: 6 bases; J trimming: 9 bases; junction bases outside the gene matches: 10. This CDR3 has 14 amino acids. The TCR was taken from a human donor who donated a stem cell graft to a child with Wiskott-Aldrich syndrome. Specimen: PBMCs from the stem cell graft donor, collected from the stem cell graft. V and J are TRBV12-3 or TRBV12-4 and TRBJ1-5, with 8 nucleotides matching TRBD1. The CDR3 region is CASSRQGRSGPQHF. DNA for the CDR3: TGTGCCAGCAGCCGACAGGGGCGCTCGGGGCCCCAGCATTTT.